This T cell receptor (beta chain) is drawn from a study of cytomegalovirus exposure and HLA in healthy donors. Vbeta (60) and Jbeta (13) primers were used in the PCR. Sequenced by immunoSEQ multiplex PCR; TCRdb stores in-frame clones only, minus some. In the table there are about 57,000 clones, approximately 80% of which are singletons. From germline, CDR1 is LNHDA and CDR2 SQIVND (reference sequence). Trimming left V 3 bases short and J 5 bases short, with 10 bases between. CDR3 length: 13 amino acids. This chain links TRBV19 with TRBJ2-5; possible D gene TRBD1, 5 bases. The sample was PBMCs. This clonotype was sampled from a male donor in good health and CMV-seronegative. The chain's CDR3 is CASSIRVRETQYF. CDR3 DNA: TGTGCCAGTAGTATCAGGGTTCGGGAGACCCAGTACTTC.